The clone carrying this T cell receptor beta chain has a handful of counts. This specimen comes from a study of PD-L1 blockade in urothelial cancer. In the study overall: Prior chemotherapy in patients spanned 0 to 3 regimens. There were a median of around 140,000 T cells in blood samples.

TCRdb's copy holds only in-frame clones and misses some; the assay was immunoSEQ multiplex PCR. The sample consists of about 50,000 clones, under 85% of them appearing once. The trim removed 0 bases at V and 4 bases at J, leaving 12 bases unmatched. Germline values: CDR1 SGHAT, CDR2 FQNNGV. The CDR3 runs to 18 residues. Time point described: peripheral blood 6 weeks after treatment start. All patients handed over anywhere from 1 to 8 samples, pretreatment and on-treatment. The input for sequencing was PBMCs, taken around atezolizumab (anti-PD-L1) treatment. This TCR derives from a man aged 50 to 59 with urothelial cancer. This chain uses TRBV11-2 with TRBJ2-1; 7 positions agree with TRBD2. The DNA for the CDR3 is TGTGCCAGCAGCTTAGACGCATTTCGGAGCGGGACGTACAATGAGCAGTTCTTC. This translates into CASSLDAFRSGTYNEQFF.